The sequence of this TCR beta chain was determined in a study of shared clonotypes between healthy human individuals. Profiling relied on immunoSEQ multiplex PCR, and the TCRdb table lists in-frame clones only, not all of them. There are roughly 1.5 million clones in the sample; approximately 98% occur only once, and 0.4% to 0.55% lies in the top ten. Those who donated, Caucasian adults without exception, all lived in Nashville, Tennessee. V lost 2 bases to trimming and J lost 1 base, with 21 bases between them. The CDR3 consists of 19 residues. Per germline, CDR1 ENHRY and CDR2 SYGVKD. The sample was naive CD4+ T cells sorted from blood. As for subset: CD45RA+ positively selected. The V and J genes are TRBV10-3 and TRBJ1-5; a weak D match, TRBD1 (6 bases). The receptor's source is a man aged 25 to 40 in good health. CDR3 sequence (DNA): TGTGCCATCAGTGAGGGGGCTGGTACAGGGAGTTTGAGCAATCAGCCCCAGCATTTT. Translated, it gives CAISEGAGTGSLSNQPQHF.